Presented here are 14 T cell receptor beta chains from one specimen sequenced in a study of OX40 agonist ivuxolimab in advanced cancers. Assay: immunoSEQ multiplex PCR; the TCRdb copy retains only in-frame clones and omits some. The table has approximately 62,000 clones, roughly 86% seen once. The sample in question was CD4+ or CD8+ T cells sorted from blood, obtained in a trial of the OX40 agonist ivuxolimab. These TCRs come from an adult with an advanced solid tumor such as melanoma, head and neck, liver or kidney cancer.

The chain uses TRBV9 and TRBJ2-2; TRBD2 matches 12 bases. With 1 base clipped from V and 6 bases from J, the junction kept 10 bases outside the gene matches. Germline-derived CDR1 and CDR2 are SGDLS and YYNGEE. This CDR3 spans 18 amino acids. CDR3: CASSVRNLAGGSAGELFF. The DNA for the CDR3 is TGTGCCAGCAGCGTACGTAATCTAGCGGGGGGGTCCGCCGGGGAGCTGTTTTTT. The entire variable domain, with the rest obtained from reference TRBV9 and TRBJ2-2, is as follows: DSGVTQTPKHLITATGQRVTLRCSPRSGDLSVYWYQQSLDQGLQFLIQYYNGEERAKGNILERFSAQQFPDLHSELNLSSLELGDSALYFCASSVRNLAGGSAGELFFGEGSRLTVL.

This chain uses TRBV5-6 with TRBJ1-4; TRBD1 might be the D (5 bases). The CDR3 consists of 14 residues. V was clipped by 0 bases and J by 5 bases, with 8 bases between them. Germline lookup yields CDR1 SGHDT and CDR2 YYEEEE. The CDR3 nucleotides read TGTGCCAGCAGCTTGGTTTCAGGGAATGAAAAACTGTTTTTT. This sequence encodes CASSLVSGNEKLFF.

The CDR3 here is CASSTGGGSYEQYF. The CDR3 nucleotides read TGTGCCAGTAGTACCGGTGGAGGCTCCTACGAGCAGTACTTC. The chain is built from TRBV19 and TRBJ2-7, with D perhaps TRBD2 (5 bases). Between the trimmed V and J ends, which lost 4 bases and 0 bases, there was a span of 10 bases. CDR3 length equals 14 residues. Germline CDR1 and CDR2: LNHDA and SQIVND (reference sequence).

The gene calls are TRBV7-3 and TRBJ2-2; D uncertain. The CDR3 runs 13 residues. Trimming removed 2 bases at V and 8 bases at J, with 9 bases between. Germline CDR1 and CDR2: SGHTA and FQGTGA. The CDR3 DNA reads TGTGCCAGCAGCTTACAGCTTTCGGGGGAGCTGTTTTTT. It codes for CASSLQLSGELFF.

The rearrangement uses TRBV4-3 and TRBJ1-2, with D possibly TRBD1 on 6 matching bases. This CDR3 is built from 13 residues. Per the germline V gene, CDR1 is LGHNA and CDR2 is YSLEER. V shed 1 base and J shed 4 bases, with 7 bases lying between them. This chain's CDR3 is CASSQVGGYGYTF. CDR3 nucleotides: TGCGCCAGCAGCCAAGTAGGGGGCTATGGCTACACCTTC.

The V and J genes are TRBV5-6 and TRBJ1-3; 11 bases fit TRBD1. Looked up from germline, CDR1 is SGHDT and CDR2 is YYEEEE. The CDR3 is made up of 16 amino acids. After removal of 5 bases from V and 0 bases from J, the junction contained 4 bases not matched to a gene. CDR3 DNA: TGTGCCAGCAGTTCCGGGACAGGGGGCTCTGGAAACACCATATATTTT. Protein: CASSSGTGGSGNTIYF.

The CDR3, as DNA: TGCGCCAGCAGTCAGGGACAGGGCAGGGCTGAGCAGTTCTTC. This gives the protein CASSQGQGRAEQFF. J is TRBJ2-1 and V is TRBV23-1; TRBD1 agrees at 9 bases. TRBV23-1 is an ORF; its function is uncertain. The ends lost 3 bases at V and 9 bases at J; junction bases unmatched: 6. CDR3 length: 14 amino acids.

This sequence joins TRBV27 and TRBJ2-6, with TRBD1 matching 9 bases. J lost 2 bases, V lost 4 bases, and 6 bases had no gene match. CDR1 is MNHEY and CDR2 is SMNVEV in the germline V gene (reference sequence). CDR3 size: 17 residues. CDR3 loop: CASSSRDRATGANVLTF. For the CDR3, the DNA is TGTGCCAGCAGTTCCCGGGACAGGGCGACTGGGGCCAACGTCCTGACTTTC. Full variable domain (missing parts from reference TRBV27 and TRBJ2-6): EAQVTQNPRYLITVTGKKLTVTCSQNMNHEYMSWYRQDPGLGLRQIYYSMNVEVTDKGDVPEGYKVSRKEKRNFPLILESPSPNQTSLYFCASSSRDRATGANVLTFGAGSRLTVL.

The CDR3 loop reads CASTLDRGTDTQYF. The DNA of the CDR3 is TGTGCCAGCACATTAGACAGGGGCACAGATACGCAGTATTTT. The chain couples TRBV21-1 to TRBJ2-3; TRBD1, the D gene given by the table, was not confirmed from the DNA. TRBV21-1 is a pseudogene. This CDR3 spans 14 amino acids.

The chain combines TRBV9 with TRBJ2-2; 13 nucleotides align to TRBD2. V lost 4 bases and J lost 1; bases outside the gene matches: 4. The CDR3 spans 17 residues. Germline V gene data show CDR1 as SGDLS and CDR2 as YYNGEE. The CDR3 here is CASSTGTSGKNTGELFF. The CDR3 DNA reads as TGTGCCAGCAGCACCGGGACTAGCGGGAAGAACACCGGGGAGCTGTTTTTT. Combining the CDR3 with reference TRBV9 and TRBJ2-2 gives the whole variable domain DSGVTQTPKHLITATGQRVTLRCSPRSGDLSVYWYQQSLDQGLQFLIQYYNGEERAKGNILERFSAQQFPDLHSELNLSSLELGDSALYFCASSTGTSGKNTGELFFGEGSRLTVL.

V is TRBV6-5 and J is TRBJ2-7, with D perhaps TRBD2 (5 bases). V gave up 8 bases and J gave up 6 bases, with 14 bases separating them. Germline CDR1 and CDR2: MNHEY and SVGAGI. This CDR3 is 12 amino acids long. The CDR3 protein is CASHKRAAEQYF. CDR3 nucleotides: TGTGCCAGCCACAAGAGGGCGGCCGAGCAGTACTTC.

This chain uses TRBV28 with TRBJ2-7, with D unresolved. In germline, CDR1 is MDHEN, CDR2 SYDVKM. This CDR3 has 12 amino acids. V was trimmed by 6 bases and J by 4 bases, leaving 10 bases between them. The CDR3 DNA follows: TGTGCCAGCAGCTCCGCTCGGTACGAGCAGTACTTC. It specifies CASSSARYEQYF.

The chain couples TRBV6-5 to TRBJ1-4; 7 positions match TRBD1. From germline, CDR1 is MNHEY and CDR2 SVGAGI. Unmatched junction bases numbered 8, after V lost 0 bases and J lost 7 bases. This CDR3 spans 16 amino acids. CDR3 protein: CASSYSLGTVSEKLFF. CDR3 sequence (DNA): TGTGCCAGCAGTTACTCGTTGGGGACAGTCTCTGAAAAACTGTTTTTT.

CDR3 nucleotides: TGTGCCAGCAGCCGACGGGGCACGGGAGAGACCCAGTACTTC. Its protein is CASSRRGTGETQYF. V is TRBV9 and J is TRBJ2-5; D tentatively fits TRBD1 or TRBD2 (5 bases each). CDR3 length: 14 residues. V was trimmed by 4 bases and J by 4 bases, leaving 14 bases between them. CDR1 is SGDLS, CDR2 YYNGEE, per germline.